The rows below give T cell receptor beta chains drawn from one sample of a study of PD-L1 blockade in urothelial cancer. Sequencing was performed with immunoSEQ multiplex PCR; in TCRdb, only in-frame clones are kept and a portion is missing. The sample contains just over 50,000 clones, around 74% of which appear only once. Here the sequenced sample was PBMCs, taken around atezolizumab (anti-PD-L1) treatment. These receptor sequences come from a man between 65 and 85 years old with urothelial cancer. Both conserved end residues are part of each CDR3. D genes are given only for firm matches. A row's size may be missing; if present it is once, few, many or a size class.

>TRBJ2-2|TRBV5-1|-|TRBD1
TGCGCCAGCAGGAAGACAGGGGAGACCGGGGAGCTGTTTTTT
CASRKTGETGELFF
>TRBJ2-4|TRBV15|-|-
TGTGCCACCAGCAGAGAAAAGACAGGTCTAGCCAAAAACATTCAGTACTTC
CATSREKTGLAKNIQYF
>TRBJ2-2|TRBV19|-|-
TGTGCCAGTAGCACCCCCGGGGAGCGGACCGGGGAGCTGTTTTTT
CASSTPGERTGELFF
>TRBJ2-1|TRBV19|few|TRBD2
TGTGCCAGTAGTATCTTCACATTAGGGCAGCGGGAGGTCTTCTTC
CASSIFTLGQREVFF
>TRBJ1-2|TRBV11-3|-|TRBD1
TGTGCCAGCAGCTTAGTTAGAGCGTCAGGGGGCGCTTATGGCTACACCTTC
CASSLVRASGGAYGYTF
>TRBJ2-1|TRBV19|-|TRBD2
TGTGCCAGTAGGCTAGCGGGAGGGCCAGTTGGGGAGCAGTTCTTC
CASRLAGGPVGEQFF
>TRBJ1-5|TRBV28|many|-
TGTGCCAGCAGACGTACAGGGAATAGCAATCAGCCCCAGCATTTT
CASRRTGNSNQPQHF
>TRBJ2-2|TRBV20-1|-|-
TGCAGCGTCGGCGGGGCCGGGGAGCTGTTTTTT
CSVGGAGELFF
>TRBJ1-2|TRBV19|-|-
TGTGCCAGTAGTATAGTTGGCAGGGCTCACTATGGCTACACCTTC
CASSIVGRAHYGYTF
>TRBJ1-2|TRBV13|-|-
TGTGCCAGCAGCATCATTGCAAGGGGCATCTACCATGGCTACACCTTC
CASSIIARGIYHGYTF